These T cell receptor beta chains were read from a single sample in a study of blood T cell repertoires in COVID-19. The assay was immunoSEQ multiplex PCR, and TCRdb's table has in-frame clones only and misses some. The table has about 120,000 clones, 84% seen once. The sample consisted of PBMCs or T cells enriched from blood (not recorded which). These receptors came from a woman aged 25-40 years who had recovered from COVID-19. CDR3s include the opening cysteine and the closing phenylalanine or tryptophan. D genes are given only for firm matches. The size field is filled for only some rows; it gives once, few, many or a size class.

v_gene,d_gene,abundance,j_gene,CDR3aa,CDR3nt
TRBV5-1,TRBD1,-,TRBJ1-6,CASSLTTGTGNSPLHF,TGCGCCAGCAGCTTGACAACCGGGACAGGGAATTCACCCCTCCACTTT
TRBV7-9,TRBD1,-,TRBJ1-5,CASSRDRGNQPQHF,TGTGCCAGCAGCCGGGACAGGGGGAATCAGCCCCAGCATTTT
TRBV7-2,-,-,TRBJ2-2,CASSLGSRYPTGELFF,TGTGCCAGCAGCTTAGGGTCCCGGTATCCCACCGGGGAGCTGTTTTTT
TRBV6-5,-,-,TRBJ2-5,CASSSNRARQETQYF,TGTGCCAGCAGTTCCAACAGGGCCCGCCAAGAGACCCAGTACTTC
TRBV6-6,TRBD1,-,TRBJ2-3,CASSYPRDRGTDTQYF,TGTGCCAGCAGTTATCCCCGGGACAGGGGCACAGATACGCAGTATTTT
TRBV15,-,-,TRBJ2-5,CATSREDREGETQYF,TGTGCCACCAGCAGAGAGGACAGGGAGGGAGAGACCCAGTACTTC
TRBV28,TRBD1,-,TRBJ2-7,CASSPPGQLYEQYF,TGTGCCAGCAGTCCTCCGGGACAGTTATACGAGCAGTACTTC
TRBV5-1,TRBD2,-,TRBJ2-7,CASSLAPGLAGGLGEQYF,TGCGCCAGCAGCTTGGCCCCGGGACTAGCGGGAGGGTTGGGGGAGCAGTACTTC
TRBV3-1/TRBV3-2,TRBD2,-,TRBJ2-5,CASSPSGTSGTETQYF,TGTGCCAGCAGCCCCTCCGGGACTAGCGGGACTGAGACCCAGTACTTC
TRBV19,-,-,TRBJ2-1,CASTPTRRGEQFF,TGTGCCAGTACCCCGACTAGGAGGGGTGAGCAGTTCTTC
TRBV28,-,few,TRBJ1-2,CASSLLDRDLGYTF,TGTGCCAGCAGTTTATTAGACAGAGACCTCGGCTACACCTTC
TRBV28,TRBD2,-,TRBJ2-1,CASKIDLSGSSYNEQFF,TGTGCCAGCAAAATTGATCTAAGCGGGAGCTCCTACAATGAGCAGTTCTTC
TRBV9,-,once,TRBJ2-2,CASSAGSRNTGELFF,TGTGCCAGCAGCGCGGGATCTAGGAACACCGGGGAGCTGTTTTTT
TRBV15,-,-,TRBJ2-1,CATSRDRGEQFF,TGTGCCACCAGCAGAGATCGAGGTGAGCAGTTCTTC
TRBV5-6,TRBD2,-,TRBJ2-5,CASSLLSGREETQYF,TGTGCCAGCAGCTTGCTCAGCGGGAGAGAAGAGACCCAGTACTTC
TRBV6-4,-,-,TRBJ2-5,CASSKDSQETQYF,TGTGCCAGCAGTAAGGACAGCCAAGAGACCCAGTACTTC
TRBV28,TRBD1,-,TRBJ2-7,CASSSLGSGQGFYEQYF,TGTGCCAGCAGTTCCCTCGGGTCGGGACAGGGATTCTACGAGCAGTACTTC
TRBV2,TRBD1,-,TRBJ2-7,CASSRQGIRGYEQYF,TGTGCCAGCAGTCGACAGGGGATCAGAGGCTACGAGCAGTACTTC
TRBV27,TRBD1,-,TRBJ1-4,CASSASGGGEKLFF,TGTGCCAGCAGTGCCTCAGGGGGCGGCGAAAAACTGTTTTTT
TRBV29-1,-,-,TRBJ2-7,CSVGTVGYEQYF,TGCAGCGTTGGGACAGTCGGCTACGAGCAGTACTTC
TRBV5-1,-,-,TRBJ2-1,CASSLGGDNEQFF,TGCGCCAGCAGCTTAGGGGGGGACAATGAGCAGTTCTTC
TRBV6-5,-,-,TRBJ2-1,CASSYISSFHEQFF,TGTGCCAGCAGTTACATCTCTAGCTTCCATGAGCAGTTCTTC
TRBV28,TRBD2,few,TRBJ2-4,CASSPPAGREGRLGKNIQYF,TGTGCCAGCAGTCCCCCCGCGGGGCGGGAGGGCCGGCTCGGCAAAAACATTCAGTACTTC
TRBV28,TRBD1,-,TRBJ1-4,CASSSGQALPNEKLFF,TGTGCCAGCAGTTCAGGACAGGCGCTCCCGAATGAAAAACTGTTTTTT
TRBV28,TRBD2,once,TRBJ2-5,CASRLAAQETQYF,TGTGCCAGCAGACTAGCGGCACAAGAGACCCAGTACTTC
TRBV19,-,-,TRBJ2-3,CASGDRGYTDTQYF,TGTGCCAGTGGCGATAGGGGGTACACAGATACGCAGTATTTT
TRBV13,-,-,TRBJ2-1,CASSPQTSFNEQFF,TGTGCCAGCAGCCCACAGACTAGTTTCAATGAGCAGTTCTTC
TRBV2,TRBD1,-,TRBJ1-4,CASSETRGKRVFF,TGTGCCAGCAGTGAAACCAGGGGGAAAAGGGTGTTTTTT